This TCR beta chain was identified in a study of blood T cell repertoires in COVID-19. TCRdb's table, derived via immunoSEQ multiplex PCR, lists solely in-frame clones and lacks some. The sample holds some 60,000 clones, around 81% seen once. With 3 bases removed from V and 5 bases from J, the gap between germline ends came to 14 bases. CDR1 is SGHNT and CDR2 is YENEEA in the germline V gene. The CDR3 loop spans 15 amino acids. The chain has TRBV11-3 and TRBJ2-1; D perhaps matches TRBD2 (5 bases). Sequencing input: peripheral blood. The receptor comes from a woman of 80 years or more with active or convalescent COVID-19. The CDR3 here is CASSLGRGKNNEQFF. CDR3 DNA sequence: TGTGCCAGCAGCTTGGGGAGAGGGAAGAACAATGAGCAGTTCTTC.